Sequencing of this TCR beta chain was carried out in a study of T cells after yellow fever vaccination. Across the whole study: Preparing low-cell-number fractions relied on SMART-Seq v4 Ultra Low Input.

The study's findings and limits: Only a small proportion of the clonotypes turned up in both the CD4 and the CD8 compartments, likely arising from convergent recombination. Contamination by abundant bulk-population clonotypes could be present in FACS-sorted repertoires.

Trimming left V 0 bases short and J 3 bases short, with 10 bases between. The CDR3 extends over 14 amino acids. Germline V gene sequence: CDR1 SGHKS, CDR2 YYEKEE (reference sequence). UMIs were added to TCR cDNA along with a universal primer site when it was made by 5'RACE template switching. Via MiXCR, TCRdb re-called the 5' RACE reads, giving one row per CDR3 protein. The sample has approximately 330,000 distinct CDR3 sequences, 4.1% seen once. There are many counts of this clonotype. Its specificity is not known. Here the sequenced sample was PBMCs, taken 5 days after the yellow fever booster vaccination. The chain is built from TRBV5-5 and TRBJ2-7; no clear D. The sequence derives from a man in his late teens or twenties who received the YFV17D yellow fever vaccine. CDR3 in DNA: TGTGCCAGCAGCTTGGAGGCAAGCGTCTACGAGCAGTACTTC. This gives the protein CASSLEASVYEQYF.